A single sample gave rise to the 21 T cell receptor beta chains below, sequenced in a study of T cell responses to AZD1222 COVID-19 vaccine. Repertoires were generated with immunoSEQ multiplex PCR, while TCRdb's copy carries only in-frame clones and drops some. The sample has 140,000 to 150,000 clones; around 90% are singletons. Sequences were derived from peripheral blood, sampled on day 0 of AZD1222 vaccination. The receptors originated from an adult in good health.

The V and J genes are TRBV3-1 (or the pseudogene TRBV3-2) and TRBJ2-3; 9 nucleotides line up with TRBD2. With 1 base clipped from V and 1 base from J, the junction kept 3 bases outside the gene matches. CDR1 and CDR2 from the germline V gene are LGHDT and YNNKEL (reference sequence). CDR3 length equals 16 residues. DNA for the CDR3: TGTGCCAGCAGCCAAGGGAGGACTAGCGGCACAGATACGCAGTATTTT. It translates to CASSQGRTSGTDTQYF.

This chain uses TRBV24-1 with TRBJ2-1; TRBD2 agrees at 8 bases. Per germline, CDR1 KGHDR and CDR2 SFDVKD. CDR3 length: 17 amino acids. V gave up 5 bases and J gave up 1 base; unmatched junction bases: 9. The CDR3 sequence: CATSVSPSGPSYNEQFF. CDR3 coding DNA: TGTGCCACCAGTGTCTCACCTAGCGGGCCATCCTACAATGAGCAGTTCTTC.

The rearrangement links TRBV9 to TRBJ2-3; D uncertain. In germline, CDR1 is SGDLS, CDR2 YYNGEE. This CDR3 is 13 amino acids long. Trimming shortened V by 2 bases and J by 4 bases, and 8 bases separated the two germline ends. Here the CDR3 reads CASSVTGPDTQYF. CDR3 nucleotide sequence: TGTGCCAGCAGCGTGACGGGTCCAGATACGCAGTATTTT.

This chain links TRBV29-1 with TRBJ2-7; TRBD2 is a possible D gene (5 bases). The V end was cut by 0 bases, the J end by 2 bases, with 20 bases between. In germline, CDR1 is SQVTM, CDR2 ANQGSEA. The CDR3 loop spans 17 amino acids. The CDR3 region is CSVEDAPPHSATYEQYF. CDR3 in DNA: TGCAGCGTTGAAGATGCCCCCCCGCATAGCGCAACCTACGAGCAGTACTTC.

The rearrangement joins TRBV5-6 to TRBJ2-1; no firm D call. The CDR3 is 14 amino acids. The germline V and J ends were trimmed by 2 bases and 1 base, with 7 bases remaining between them. Looked up from germline, CDR1 is SGHDT and CDR2 is YYEEEE. CDR3 DNA sequence: TGTGCCAGCAGCTTAGGTAGGTCCTACAATGAGCAGTTCTTC. This gives the protein CASSLGRSYNEQFF. The full variable domain, completed using reference TRBV5-6 and TRBJ2-1, is DAGVTQSPTHLIKTRGQQVTLRCSPKSGHDTVSWYQQALGQGPQFIFQYYEEEERQRGNFPDRFSGHQFPNYSSELNVNALLLGDSALYLCASSLGRSYNEQFFGPGTRLTVL.

V usage is TRBV11-3 and J usage is TRBJ1-1, with D maybe TRBD1 (5 bases). The length of the CDR3 is 15 residues. V was cut by 3 bases and J by 5 bases, with 16 bases left in between. The germline CDR1 and CDR2 sequences are SGHNT and YENEEA. The CDR3 bases are TGTGCCAGCAGCTTCTGGGGCAGGGAGGAAACTGAAGCTTTCTTT. It is translated as CASSFWGREETEAFF.

This chain links TRBV9 with TRBJ1-3; tentative D call: TRBD1 (6 bases). This CDR3 region has 15 residues. The V gene lost 6 bases and the J gene lost 0 bases, with 13 bases spanning the gap. From germline, CDR1 is SGDLS and CDR2 YYNGEE. The chain's CDR3 is CASTPTGSSGNTIYF. CDR3 coding DNA: TGTGCCAGCACCCCGACAGGCAGCTCTGGAAACACCATATATTTT. Complete variable domain (other parts from reference TRBV9 and TRBJ1-3): DSGVTQTPKHLITATGQRVTLRCSPRSGDLSVYWYQQSLDQGLQFLIQYYNGEERAKGNILERFSAQQFPDLHSELNLSSLELGDSALYFCASTPTGSSGNTIYFGEGSWLTVV.

This clone was counted once. Here the CDR3 reads CASSFGERTDTQYF. The CDR3 DNA is TGTGCCAGCAGCTTCGGCGAGCGCACAGATACGCAGTATTTT. The chain is built from TRBV7-3 and TRBJ2-3; D not certain. Trimming left V 3 bases short and J 1 base short, with 8 bases between. Germline CDR1 SGHTA, CDR2 FQGTGA. The CDR3 extends over 14 amino acids.

The chain is built from TRBV7-3 and TRBJ2-1; 8 bases align to TRBD1. V was pared by 5 bases and J by 4 bases, with 7 bases of the junction left unmatched. Germline V gene lookup returns CDR1 SGHTA and CDR2 FQGTGA. The length of the CDR3 is 15 residues. The CDR3 reads CASSGTGGQYNEQFF. The CDR3 nucleotides read TGTGCCAGCAGCGGAACAGGGGGACAATACAATGAGCAGTTCTTC.

The genes are TRBV19 and TRBJ1-5; D call uncertain. This CDR3 is 15 amino acids long. In germline, CDR1 is LNHDA, CDR2 SQIVND (reference sequence). V lost 3 bases, J lost 0 bases, and 9 bases lay in between. The CDR3 sequence: CASSIYSYSNQPQHF. CDR3 sequence (DNA): TGTGCCAGTAGTATTTACAGCTATAGCAATCAGCCCCAGCATTTT.

The chain combines TRBV4-3 with TRBJ1-6; perhaps TRBD1 as D (5 bases). In germline, CDR1 is LGHNA, CDR2 YSLEER. The CDR3 runs to 16 residues. V lost 1 base and J 3 bases, leaving 10 bases between the germline ends. The CDR3 region has the DNA TGCGCCAGCAGCCAAGTTCAGGGCGTCTATAATTCACCCCTCCACTTT. Encoded protein: CASSQVQGVYNSPLHF.

A word on this clone: Other nucleotide sequences in the sample specify the same CDR3. This rearrangement joins TRBV15 to TRBJ2-3, with no clear D. Trimming removed 1 base at V and 4 bases at J, with 3 bases between. This CDR3 has 12 residues. Germline CDR1 and CDR2: LNHNV and YYDKDF (reference sequence). CDR3 nucleotide sequence: TGTGCCACCAGCAGAGGTGCAGATACGCAGTATTTT. It specifies CATSRGADTQYF.

The chain employs TRBV5-6 and TRBJ2-7; no firm D call. CDR1 is SGHDT and CDR2 is YYEEEE in the germline V gene. V lost 0 bases and J 2 bases, leaving 3 bases between the germline ends. CDR3 length: 12 residues. The DNA for the CDR3 is TGTGCCAGCAGCTTGGCCCCCTACGAGCAGTACTTC. Translation gives CASSLAPYEQYF.

The chain joins TRBV7-3 to TRBJ2-2, with D unresolved. CDR1 is SGHTA and CDR2 is FQGTGA in the germline V gene. The CDR3 has 13 residues. The germline V and J ends were trimmed by 4 bases and 0 bases, with 3 bases remaining between them. The CDR3 is CASSSSNTGELFF. CDR3 coding DNA: TGTGCCAGCAGCTCATCGAACACCGGGGAGCTGTTTTTT.

The chain employs TRBV7-2 and TRBJ1-2, with D tentatively TRBD1 (5 bases). Trimming pared 8 bases from V and 5 bases from J, leaving 18 bases between. This CDR3 is built from 14 residues. Germline V gene data show CDR1 as SGHTA and CDR2 as FQGNSA. CDR3 region: CASGLGTGPYGYTF. In nucleotides, the CDR3 is TGTGCCAGCGGGCTCGGGACGGGTCCTTATGGCTACACCTTC.

This chain connects TRBV6-5 to TRBJ1-5; D not resolved. The CDR3 sequence is 12 residues long. Trimming stripped 9 bases from V and 5 bases from J, with 11 bases between. The germline gives CDR1 MNHEY, CDR2 SVGAGI. CDR3 loop: CASTESYQPQHF. CDR3 DNA sequence: TGTGCCAGTACCGAGTCGTATCAGCCCCAGCATTTT.

This chain uses TRBV7-9 with TRBJ2-7; D possibly matches TRBD1 or TRBD2 (5 bases each). Between the trimmed V and J ends, which lost 1 base and 0 bases, there was a span of 13 bases. The germline CDR1 and CDR2 sequences are SEHNR and FQNEAQ (reference sequence). CDR3 length: 16 residues. CDR3 loop: CASSLEAWGSSYEQYF. The CDR3 region has the DNA TGTGCCAGCAGCTTAGAGGCGTGGGGGAGCTCCTACGAGCAGTACTTC.

V gene TRBV5-1 combines with J gene TRBJ1-1; a possible D gene is TRBD1 (5 bases). V was pared by 3 bases and J by 5 bases, with 20 bases between. The CDR3 is 16 amino acids. Per the germline V gene, CDR1 is SGHRS and CDR2 is YFSETQ. The chain's CDR3 is CASSYTGGLGYTEAFF. The CDR3 DNA reads TGCGCCAGCAGCTATACAGGCGGATTAGGGTATACTGAAGCTTTCTTT. The whole variable domain, filled in from reference TRBV5-1 and TRBJ1-1, reads KAGVTQTPRYLIKTRGQQVTLSCSPISGHRSVSWYQQTPGQGLQFLFEYFSETQRNKGNFPGRFSGRQFSNSRSEMNVSTLELGDSALYLCASSYTGGLGYTEAFFGQGTRLTVV.

In its sample, this clone was seen a few times. The rearrangement links TRBV4-1 to TRBJ2-1; unclear D gene. Trimming cost V 1 base and J 1 base, with 11 bases left between them. Germline V gene lookup returns CDR1 MGHRA and CDR2 YSYEKL. CDR3 length equals 16 residues. CDR3 in DNA: TGCGCCAGCAGCCAAGTAGACATGATATCCTACAATGAGCAGTTCTTC. This gives the protein CASSQVDMISYNEQFF.

This chain links TRBV28 with TRBJ1-2; 8 bases line up with TRBD1. Germline CDR1 MDHEN, CDR2 SYDVKM. J was trimmed by 8 bases and V by 10 bases; bases with no gene match: 15. The CDR3 sequence is 14 residues long. CDR3 sequence (DNA): TGTGCCACAATACCCCCAGGGGGCTTCCAGGGCTACACCTTC. Its translation is CATIPPGGFQGYTF.

This clone has a single count. The genes are TRBV4-3 and TRBJ2-7; tentatively, D is TRBD2 (6 bases). Deletions cut 3 bases from V and 4 bases from J, with 10 bases between. The CDR3 loop spans 13 amino acids. The V gene's germline CDR1 is LGHNA and CDR2 YSLEER. The CDR3 region is CASSQGLLYEQYF. In nucleotides, the CDR3 is TGCGCCAGCAGCCAGGGACTTTTATACGAGCAGTACTTC.